The rows below give T cell receptor beta chains drawn from one sample of a study of T-cell reconstitution after alpha-beta-depleted transplantation in children. TCRdb analysed the PCR reads with MiXCR anew, one entry per CDR3 protein. The repertoire holds roughly 98,000 distinct CDR3 sequences, about 16% seen once, with about 20% in the top ten. The sequenced sample was PBMCs, mostly from graft donor cells, obtained 180 days after TCRalphabeta/CD19-depleted stem cell transplant. The source of these receptors is a male patient between 2 and 15 years old who had a stem cell transplant for acute lymphoblastic leukemia, so the T cells may come from the graft donor. CDR3s include the opening cysteine and the closing phenylalanine or tryptophan. A D gene is named only where the DNA matches it firmly. Clone size is shown for a subset of rows, as once, few, many or a class of expanded clone.

clone size	V gene	D gene	J gene	CDR3 DNA	CDR3 protein
few	TRBV13	.	TRBJ2-2	TGTGCCAGCAGAACCCACAGCACCGGGGAGCTGTTTTTT	CASRTHSTGELFF
few	TRBV12-5	TRBD1	TRBJ1-2	TGTGCTAGTGGTGGATACAGGACAGGGGGCGACGTCTTCACCTATGGCTACACCTTC	CASGGYRTGGDVFTYGYTF
.	TRBV18	TRBD1	TRBJ1-1	TGTGCCAGTCACCGAACAGGGGGACTTAGCCTGAACACTGAAGCTTTCTTT	CASHRTGGLSLNTEAFF
.	TRBV4-1	.	TRBJ1-1	TGCGCCAGCAAGAGGGGGGCAACAGATGAAGCTTTCTTT	CASKRGATDEAFF
many	TRBV6-2/TRBV6-3	.	TRBJ1-4	TGTGCCAGCAGTTACCGTCCAGCCCGTGCAACTAATGAAAAACTGTTTTTT	CASSYRPARATNEKLFF
.	TRBV18	.	TRBJ2-1	TGTGCCAGCTCACCCGGACGAAATGAGCAGTTCTTC	CASSPGRNEQFF
few	TRBV19	.	TRBJ2-6	TGTGCCAGTAGTAGGGACCGTCGGGCTGGGGCCAACGTCCTGACTTTC	CASSRDRRAGANVLTF
.	TRBV29-1	.	TRBJ1-1	TGCAGCGGAAATACAGGGAACCGGAACACTGAAGCTTTCTTT	CSGNTGNRNTEAFF
few	TRBV6-5	.	TRBJ1-6	TGTGCCAGCAGTTACGGGGGGCCCCTCCACTTT	CASSYGGPLHF
.	TRBV7-9	TRBD2	TRBJ2-2	TGTGCCAGCAGCTTCCCCACTAGCGGGGGAAACACCGGGGAGCTGTTTTTT	CASSFPTSGGNTGELFF
.	TRBV6-1	.	TRBJ1-1	TGTGCCAGCATCCACATTCTAACCCAGCAGTCTGAAGCTTTCTTT	CASIHILTQQSEAFF
medium-sized	TRBV7-9	.	TRBJ1-1	TGTGCCAGCAGCCCAACTGTAAGAGGGTGGATGAACACTGAAGCTTTCTTT	CASSPTVRGWMNTEAFF
few	TRBV7-9	.	TRBJ2-1	TGTGCCAGCAGTAAGGACGGACCCACGAATGAGCAGTTCTTC	CASSKDGPTNEQFF
.	TRBV5-1	.	TRBJ1-6	TGCGCCAGCAGCTTGGACAGAGATTCACCCCTCCACTTT	CASSLDRDSPLHF
.	TRBV7-2	TRBD2	TRBJ2-2	TGTGCCAGCAGCACGGGACTAGTTTTCCCCGGGGAGCTGTTTTTT	CASSTGLVFPGELFF
few	TRBV18	.	TRBJ1-4	TGTGCCAGCTCACCACCGCCCCAGCTGGGAACTAATGAAAAACTGTTTTTT	CASSPPPQLGTNEKLFF
few	TRBV27	.	TRBJ2-2	TGTGCCAGCAGTTTAGGGACTTTGGGCACCGGGGAGCTGTTTTTT	CASSLGTLGTGELFF
.	TRBV7-2	TRBD1	TRBJ1-5	TGTGCCAGCAGCTTAGAAGGGACAGGGATCGATCAGCCCCAGCATTTT	CASSLEGTGIDQPQHF
.	TRBV3-1	TRBD2	TRBJ2-3	TGTGCCAGCAGCCAAGGGGCCAGCGGGGCAGATACGCAGTATTTT	CASSQGASGADTQYF
.	TRBV3-1	TRBD1	TRBJ1-4	TGTGCCAGCAGCCAAGCACAGGGGGCGTCTGAAAAACTGTTTTTT	CASSQAQGASEKLFF